The 25 T cell receptor beta chains below all came from one sample that was sequenced in a study of T cell changes during pregnancy in multiple sclerosis. Sequenced by immunoSEQ multiplex PCR; TCRdb stores in-frame clones only, minus some. In the table there are roughly 80,000 clones, roughly 94% of which are singletons. Sample: peripheral blood, taken before pregnancy. These receptors originate from a female donor with multiple sclerosis, enrolled in a pregnancy study.

This chain's CDR3 is CASSFRSQAGTEAFF. In nucleotides, the CDR3 is TGCGCCAGCAGCTTCCGGTCCCAAGCGGGCACTGAAGCTTTCTTT. This rearrangement joins TRBV5-1 to TRBJ1-1; D is unclear. CDR1 is SGHRS and CDR2 is YFSETQ in the germline V gene. The CDR3 contains 15 residues. V gave up 2 bases and J gave up 4 bases, with 15 bases separating them.

The chain carries TRBV29-1 and TRBJ2-7, with D tentatively TRBD2 (6 bases). Looked up from germline, CDR1 is SQVTM and CDR2 is ANQGSEA. Trimming removed 6 bases from V and 1 base from J, with 13 bases in between. This CDR3 spans 13 amino acids. The CDR3 region is CSVGGLRSYEQYF. The DNA for the CDR3 is TGCAGCGTGGGGGGACTGCGTTCCTACGAGCAGTACTTC.

CDR3 coding DNA: TGTGCCAGCTCACCCACCCAACAGGGGCGACAAGCAACTAATGAAAAACTGTTTTTT. Protein product: CASSPTQQGRQATNEKLFF. V and J are TRBV18 and TRBJ1-4, with 7 bases matching TRBD1. This CDR3 is 19 amino acids long. Germline V gene data show CDR1 as KGHSH and CDR2 as LQKENI. With V trimmed by 3 bases and J by 0 bases, 13 bases remained unmatched.

The chain links TRBV30 to TRBJ2-3; possible D gene TRBD2, 6 bases. Germline CDR1 reads GTSNPN; CDR2 reads SVGIG (reference sequence). The V gene lost 7 bases and the J gene lost 0 bases, with 17 bases spanning the gap. The CDR3 extends over 15 amino acids. The CDR3 sequence: CASPGRGKSTDTQYF. Written as DNA, the CDR3 is TGTGCCTCGCCGGGACGCGGGAAGAGCACAGATACGCAGTATTTT.

The chain combines TRBV19 with TRBJ2-7; the match to TRBD1 covers 10 bases. Germline-derived CDR1 and CDR2 are LNHDA and SQIVND (reference sequence). The CDR3 contains 14 residues. Germline trimming cut 7 bases from V and 3 bases from J; bases unmatched to any gene: 6. For the CDR3, the DNA is TGTGCCAGTACCTACGGGACAGGGGACTACGAGCAGTACTTC. This codes for CASTYGTGDYEQYF.

The chain is built from TRBV6-1 and TRBJ1-4; D is perhaps TRBD1 (6 bases). The CDR3 runs to 16 residues. V lost 4 bases, J lost 7 bases, and 19 bases lay in between. CDR1 is MNHNS, CDR2 SASEGT, per germline. CDR3: CASSGRGGARGEKLFF. CDR3 coding DNA: TGTGCCAGCAGTGGGCGTGGGGGGGCGAGGGGTGAAAAACTGTTTTTT.

The V and J genes are TRBV2 and TRBJ1-1; possibly TRBD1 for D (5 bases). CDR1 and CDR2 (germline): SNHLY, FYNNEI. Trimming left V 7 bases short and J 5 bases short, with 17 bases between. This CDR3 contains 14 residues. The CDR3 DNA sequence: TGTGCCAGCACAGGGCGGGAAGGTCGAACTGAAGCTTTCTTT. It is translated as CASTGREGRTEAFF.

The chain is built from TRBV10-3 and TRBJ1-5; the D is unclear. The V end was cut by 4 bases, the J end by 0 bases, with 10 bases between. Germline V gene sequence: CDR1 ENHRY, CDR2 SYGVKD. The CDR3 covers 15 residues. DNA of the CDR3: TGTGCCATCAGTGGCCGCGGGGATAGCAATCAGCCCCAGCATTTT. Translating gives CAISGRGDSNQPQHF.

This clone appeared a single time. This rearrangement joins TRBV18 to TRBJ2-1; TRBD2 aligns across 7 bases. J gave up 5 bases and V 0 bases, and 10 bases lay outside the gene matches. Germline V gives CDR1 KGHSH, CDR2 LQKENI. The CDR3 spans 17 residues. The CDR3 loop is CASSPPSWRGSDNEQFF. The CDR3 region has the DNA TGTGCCAGCTCACCACCGAGTTGGCGCGGGAGCGACAATGAGCAGTTCTTC. Variable domain in full (rest from reference TRBV18 and TRBJ2-1): NAGVMQNPRHLVRRRGQEARLRCSPMKGHSHVYWYRQLPEEGLKFMVYLQKENIIDESGMPKERFSAEFPKEGPSILRIQQVVRGDSAAYFCASSPPSWRGSDNEQFFGPGTRLTVL.

The J gene is TRBJ1-1, the V gene TRBV18; TRBD1 agrees at 9 bases. The V gene end was trimmed by 3 bases and the J gene end by 0 bases; junction bases not matched to a gene: 20. Germline lookup yields CDR1 KGHSH and CDR2 LQKENI. The CDR3 loop spans 21 amino acids. DNA for the CDR3: TGTGCCAGCTCACCCATTTGGGACAGGGTGCTCGAGTCCACGTTGAACACTGAAGCTTTCTTT. Protein: CASSPIWDRVLESTLNTEAFF.

This chain links TRBV7-3 with TRBJ1-3; TRBD1 matches 7 bases. The CDR3 sequence is 15 residues long. Germline V CDR1 and CDR2: SGHTA, FQGTGA. Germline trimming cut 4 bases from V and 2 bases from J; bases unmatched to any gene: 5. The CDR3 DNA reads TGTGCCAGCAGCTCACAGGGGCTGCCTGGAAACACCATATATTTT. It translates to CASSSQGLPGNTIYF.

Only a few counts were recorded for this clone. The V call is TRBV6-6, the J call TRBJ2-5; possibly TRBD2 for D (6 bases). The CDR3 is 14 residues long. V gave up 3 bases and J gave up 0 bases, with 8 bases separating them. CDR1 and CDR2 from the germline V gene are MNHNY and SVGAGI (reference sequence). The DNA of the CDR3 is TGTGCCAGCAGTTATACGGGGGACCAAGAGACCCAGTACTTC. Amino acids: CASSYTGDQETQYF.

The chain combines TRBV6-1 with TRBJ1-4, with D perhaps TRBD1 (6 bases). The V gene lost 3 bases and the J gene lost 0 bases, with 8 bases spanning the gap. CDR1 MNHNS and CDR2 SASEGT come from the germline V gene. This CDR3 region has 15 residues. CDR3 protein: CASSETGATNEKLFF. CDR3 nucleotides: TGTGCCAGCAGTGAGACAGGTGCAACTAATGAAAAACTGTTTTTT.

The rearrangement uses TRBV6-1 and TRBJ1-1; no clear D gene. Trimming took off 6 bases at V and 7 bases at J, with 9 bases between the two ends. Per germline, CDR1 MNHNS and CDR2 SASEGT. This CDR3 region has 11 residues. The CDR3 nucleotides read TGTGCCAGCAGCCCGGGGAATGAAGCTTTCTTT. It encodes CASSPGNEAFF.

The chain joins TRBV9 to TRBJ2-7, with D perhaps matching TRBD1 (5 bases). Germline-derived CDR1 and CDR2 are SGDLS and YYNGEE. CDR3 length: 15 amino acids. The V gene lost 0 bases and the J gene lost 6 bases, with 16 bases spanning the gap. Here the CDR3 DNA reads TGTGCCAGCAGCGTAGATGCAGGACATAGGTCCGAGCAGTACTTC. This sequence encodes CASSVDAGHRSEQYF.

The chain uses TRBV12-2 and TRBJ1-2; the table's D call, TRBD1, has no DNA check behind it. TRBV12-2 is a pseudogene segment. CDR3 length equals 15 residues. This chain's CDR3 is CASRKVRTGNFGYTF. The CDR3 DNA reads TGTGCAAGTCGCAAGGTCCGGACAGGGAACTTTGGCTACACCTTC.

The gene calls are TRBV28 and TRBJ1-1; D perhaps matches TRBD1 (5 bases). Trimming stripped 4 bases from V and 4 bases from J, with 7 bases between. This CDR3 has 12 residues. Germline V gene data show CDR1 as MDHEN and CDR2 as SYDVKM. The CDR3 coding sequence is TGTGCCAGCAGTTGGGGGGTCACTGAAGCTTTCTTT. Protein sequence: CASSWGVTEAFF.

V gene TRBV4-3 combines with J gene TRBJ2-1; 8 bases map to TRBD2. The CDR3 spans 15 residues. The V segment lost 1 base and the J segment 5 bases; nucleotides outside the gene matches: 4. The germline gives CDR1 LGHNA, CDR2 YSLEER. This CDR3 reads CASSQANSGNNEQFF. The CDR3 bases are TGCGCCAGCAGCCAAGCGAATAGCGGGAACAATGAGCAGTTCTTC.

V usage is TRBV19 and J usage is TRBJ2-6; 11 nucleotides agree with TRBD1. This CDR3 has 19 amino acids. The J segment lost 0 bases and the V segment lost 1 base, leaving 5 bases of the junction unmatched. The germline V gene has CDR1 LNHDA and CDR2 SQIVND (reference sequence). CDR3 coding DNA: TGTGCCAGTAGTATAGTCTCCGGGACAGGGGGCTCTGGGGCCAACGTCCTGACTTTC. This codes for CASSIVSGTGGSGANVLTF. Based on the CDR3 plus reference TRBV19 and TRBJ2-6, the full variable domain is DGGITQSPKYLFRKEGQNVTLSCEQNLNHDAMYWYRQDPGQGLRLIYYSQIVNDFQKGDIAEGYSVSREKKESFPLTVTSAQKNPTAFYLCASSIVSGTGGSGANVLTFGAGSRLTVL.

The V gene is TRBV27, the J gene TRBJ1-2; D possibly corresponds to TRBD1 (5 bases). The CDR3 contains 17 residues. The V gene lost 0 bases and the J gene lost 7 bases, with 21 bases spanning the gap. CDR1 and CDR2 from the germline V gene are MNHEY and SMNVEV (reference sequence). The CDR3: CASSLSVQGRVFGGYTF. CDR3 DNA: TGTGCCAGCAGTTTATCAGTCCAGGGTAGGGTTTTTGGTGGCTACACCTTC.

The V and J genes are TRBV14 and TRBJ1-1, with 9 bases fitting TRBD1. This CDR3 is built from 15 residues. CDR1 is SGHDN and CDR2 is FVKESK in the germline V gene. With 4 bases clipped from V and 4 bases from J, the junction kept 7 bases outside the gene matches. DNA of the CDR3: TGTGCCAGCAGCCGAAAACAGGGGGCCAGCACTGAAGCTTTCTTT. Its protein is CASSRKQGASTEAFF.

The chain joins TRBV6-5 to TRBJ1-1; 7 positions match TRBD1. CDR3 length: 14 residues. Germline trimming cut 7 bases from V and 2 bases from J; bases unmatched to any gene: 7. The germline CDR1 and CDR2 sequences are MNHEY and SVGAGI. The CDR3 DNA follows: TGTGCCAGCACCGAAGGGGGCAGTAACACTGAAGCTTTCTTT. This codes for CASTEGGSNTEAFF.

The chain joins TRBV5-6 to TRBJ2-1, with 11 nucleotides matching TRBD2. Germline-derived CDR1 and CDR2 are SGHDT and YYEEEE. The CDR3 has 15 amino acids. With V trimmed by 4 bases and J by 5 bases, 5 bases remained unmatched. The DNA for the CDR3 is TGTGCCAGCAGCAGTACTAGCGGGAGCGACAATGAGCAGTTCTTC. Its protein is CASSSTSGSDNEQFF. Looking up the rest from reference TRBV5-6 and TRBJ2-1 gives the full variable domain: DAGVTQSPTHLIKTRGQQVTLRCSPKSGHDTVSWYQQALGQGPQFIFQYYEEEERQRGNFPDRFSGHQFPNYSSELNVNALLLGDSALYLCASSSTSGSDNEQFFGPGTRLTVL.

This clone was counted only a few times. The gene calls are TRBV9 and TRBJ2-2; D is unresolved. From germline, CDR1 is SGDLS and CDR2 YYNGEE. V was cut by 0 bases and J by 1 base, with 10 bases left in between. There are 16 residues in the CDR3. As DNA, the CDR3 is TGTGCCAGCAGCGTAGGTTGGCCCGAGAACACCGGGGAGCTGTTTTTT. The encoded protein is CASSVGWPENTGELFF.

This sequence joins TRBV15 and TRBJ2-6; 7 nucleotides align to TRBD1. V lost 3 bases, J lost 3 bases, and 5 bases stayed unmatched. Germline-derived CDR1 and CDR2 are LNHNV and YYDKDF (reference sequence). This CDR3 has 16 amino acids. The CDR3 region is CATSRAPGGGANVLTF. The CDR3 DNA reads as TGTGCCACCAGCAGGGCTCCAGGGGGTGGGGCCAACGTCCTGACTTTC.